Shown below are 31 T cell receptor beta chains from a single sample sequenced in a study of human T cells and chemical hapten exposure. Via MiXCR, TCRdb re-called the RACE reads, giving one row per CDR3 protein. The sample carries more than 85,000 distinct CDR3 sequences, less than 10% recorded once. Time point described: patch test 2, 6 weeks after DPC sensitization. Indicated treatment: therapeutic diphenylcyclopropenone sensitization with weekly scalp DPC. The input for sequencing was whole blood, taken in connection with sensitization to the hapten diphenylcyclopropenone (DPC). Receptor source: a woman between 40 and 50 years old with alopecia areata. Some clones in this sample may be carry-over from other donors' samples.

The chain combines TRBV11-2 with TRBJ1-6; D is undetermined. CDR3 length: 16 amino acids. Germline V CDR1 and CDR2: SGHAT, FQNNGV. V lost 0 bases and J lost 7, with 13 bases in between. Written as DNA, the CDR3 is TGTGCCAGCAGCTTAGATCGGGGTTGGGGAAATTCACCCCTCCACTTT. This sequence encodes CASSLDRGWGNSPLHF.

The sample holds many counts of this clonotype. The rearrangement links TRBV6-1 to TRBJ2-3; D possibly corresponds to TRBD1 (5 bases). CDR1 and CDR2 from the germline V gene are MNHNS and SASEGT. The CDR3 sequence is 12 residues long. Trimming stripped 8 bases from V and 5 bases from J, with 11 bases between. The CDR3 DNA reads TGTGCCAGCCAGGGCTGGGGAGATACGCAGTATTTT. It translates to CASQGWGDTQYF.

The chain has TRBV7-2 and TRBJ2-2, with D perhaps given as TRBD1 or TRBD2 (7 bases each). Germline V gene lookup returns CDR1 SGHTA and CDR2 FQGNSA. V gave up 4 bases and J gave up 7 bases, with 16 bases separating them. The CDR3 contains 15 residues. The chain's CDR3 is CASSSLGGGGGELFF. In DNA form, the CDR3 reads TGTGCCAGCAGCTCCCTGGGAGGGGGCGGCGGGGAGCTGTTTTTT.

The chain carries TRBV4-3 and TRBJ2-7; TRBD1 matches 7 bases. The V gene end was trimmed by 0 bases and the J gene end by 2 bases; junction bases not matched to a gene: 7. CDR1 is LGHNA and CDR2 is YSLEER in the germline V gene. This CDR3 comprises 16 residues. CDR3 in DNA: TGCGCCAGCAGCCAAGATCGTCGGACAGGTACCTACGAGCAGTACTTC. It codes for CASSQDRRTGTYEQYF.

This chain's CDR3 is CSVAKGGRSTEAFF. The CDR3 DNA follows: TGCAGCGTTGCCAAAGGGGGGAGGAGCACTGAAGCTTTCTTT. This chain links TRBV29-1 with TRBJ1-1; D perhaps matches TRBD1 (6 bases). This CDR3 has 14 amino acids. Germline V CDR1 and CDR2: SQVTM, ANQGSEA. Trimming took 4 bases from V and 4 from J, leaving 16 bases between them. The full variable domain, in which reference TRBV29-1 and TRBJ1-1 provide the parts outside the CDR3, is SAVISQKPSRDICQRGTSLTIQCQVDSQVTMMFWYRQQPGQSLTLIATANQGSEATYESGFVIDKFPISRPNLTFSTLTVSNMSPEDSSIYLCSVAKGGRSTEAFFGQGTRLTVV.

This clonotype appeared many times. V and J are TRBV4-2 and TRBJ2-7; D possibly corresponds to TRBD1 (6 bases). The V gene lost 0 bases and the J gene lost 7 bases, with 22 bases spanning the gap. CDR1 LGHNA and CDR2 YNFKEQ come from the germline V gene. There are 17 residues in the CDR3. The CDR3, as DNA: TGTGCCAGCAGCCAAGATCTAGACAGGCCCGGAGTCTGGGAGCAGTACTTC. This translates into CASSQDLDRPGVWEQYF.

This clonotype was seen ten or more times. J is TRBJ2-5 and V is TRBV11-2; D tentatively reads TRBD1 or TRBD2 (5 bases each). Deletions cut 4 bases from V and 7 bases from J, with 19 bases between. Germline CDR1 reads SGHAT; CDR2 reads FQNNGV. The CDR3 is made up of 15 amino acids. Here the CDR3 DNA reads TGTGCCAGCAGCTCGACTATCCCCGCTGGGGGGACCCAGTACTTC. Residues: CASSSTIPAGGTQYF.

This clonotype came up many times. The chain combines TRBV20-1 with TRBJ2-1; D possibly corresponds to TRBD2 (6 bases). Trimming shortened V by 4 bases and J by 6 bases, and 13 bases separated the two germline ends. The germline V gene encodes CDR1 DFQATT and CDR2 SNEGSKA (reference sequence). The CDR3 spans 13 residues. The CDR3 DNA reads TGCAGTGCTAAGAGGGACTTCGTCAATGAGCAGTTCTTC. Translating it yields CSAKRDFVNEQFF.

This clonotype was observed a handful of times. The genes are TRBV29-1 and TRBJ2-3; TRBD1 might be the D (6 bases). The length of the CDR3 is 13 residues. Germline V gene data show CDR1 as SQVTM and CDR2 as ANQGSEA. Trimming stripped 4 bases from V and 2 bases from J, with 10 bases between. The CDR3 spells CSVATGITDTQYF. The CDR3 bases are TGCAGCGTTGCTACAGGGATCACAGATACGCAGTATTTT.

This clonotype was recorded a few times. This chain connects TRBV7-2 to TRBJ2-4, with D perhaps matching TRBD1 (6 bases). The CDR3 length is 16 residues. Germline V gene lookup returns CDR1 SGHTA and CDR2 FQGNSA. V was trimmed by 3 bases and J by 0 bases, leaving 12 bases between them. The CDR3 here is CASSFDRRLAKNIQYF. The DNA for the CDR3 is TGTGCCAGCAGCTTTGACAGGAGGTTAGCCAAAAACATTCAGTACTTC.

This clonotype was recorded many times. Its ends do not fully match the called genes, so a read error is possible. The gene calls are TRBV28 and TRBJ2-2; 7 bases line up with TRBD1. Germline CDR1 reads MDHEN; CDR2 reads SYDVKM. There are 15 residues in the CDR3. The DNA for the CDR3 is TGTGCCAGCTACTTAGGAGGACAGGTAGCCGGGGAGCTGTGTTTT. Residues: CASYLGGQVAGELCF.

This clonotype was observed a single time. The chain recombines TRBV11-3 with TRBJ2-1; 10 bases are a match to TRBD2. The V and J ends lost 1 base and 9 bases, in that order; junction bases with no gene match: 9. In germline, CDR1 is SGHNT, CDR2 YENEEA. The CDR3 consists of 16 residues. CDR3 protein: CASSLASGAGGFEQFF. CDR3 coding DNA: TGTGCCAGCAGCTTAGCCAGCGGAGCGGGGGGGTTTGAGCAGTTCTTC. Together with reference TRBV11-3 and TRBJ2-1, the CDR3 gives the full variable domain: EAGVVQSPRYKIIEKKQPVAFWCNPISGHNTLYWYLQNLGQGPELLIRYENEEAVDDSQLPKDRFSAERLKGVDSTLKIQPAELGDSAVYLCASSLASGAGGFEQFFGPGTRLTVL.

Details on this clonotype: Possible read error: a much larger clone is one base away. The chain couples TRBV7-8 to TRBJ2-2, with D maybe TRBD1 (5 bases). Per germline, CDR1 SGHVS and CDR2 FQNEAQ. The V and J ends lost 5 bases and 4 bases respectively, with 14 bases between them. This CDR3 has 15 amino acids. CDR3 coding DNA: TGTGCCAGCAGCCTAATGGGGCACATCACCGGGGAGCTGTTTTTT. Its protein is CASSLMGHITGELFF.

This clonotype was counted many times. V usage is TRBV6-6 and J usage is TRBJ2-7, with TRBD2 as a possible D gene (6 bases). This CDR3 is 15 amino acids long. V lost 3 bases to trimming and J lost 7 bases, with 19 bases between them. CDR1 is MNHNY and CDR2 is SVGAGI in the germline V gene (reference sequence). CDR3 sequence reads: CASSYTFRERNEQYF. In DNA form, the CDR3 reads TGTGCCAGCAGTTATACGTTCCGGGAGCGGAATGAGCAGTACTTC.

The CDR3 loop reads CASSQDKFGGSLSGNTIYF. In DNA form, the CDR3 reads TGCGCCAGCAGCCAAGATAAATTCGGGGGTTCACTCTCTGGAAACACCATATATTTT. V and J are TRBV4-1 and TRBJ1-3; D perhaps matches TRBD1 (5 bases). Deletions cut 0 bases from V and 0 bases from J, with 18 bases between. This CDR3 has 19 amino acids. Per germline, CDR1 MGHRA and CDR2 YSYEKL.

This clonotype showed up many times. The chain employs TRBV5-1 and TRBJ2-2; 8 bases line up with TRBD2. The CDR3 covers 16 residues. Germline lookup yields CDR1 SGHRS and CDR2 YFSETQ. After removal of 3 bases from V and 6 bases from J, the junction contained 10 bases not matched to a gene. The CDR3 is CASSSGPGGPPGELFF. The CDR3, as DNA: TGCGCCAGCAGCTCTGGACCGGGGGGGCCCCCCGGGGAGCTGTTTTTT.

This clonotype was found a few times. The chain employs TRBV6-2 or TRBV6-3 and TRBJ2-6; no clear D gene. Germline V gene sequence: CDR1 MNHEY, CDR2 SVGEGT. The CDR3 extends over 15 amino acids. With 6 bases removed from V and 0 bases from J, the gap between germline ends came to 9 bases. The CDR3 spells CASSPDNSGANVLTF. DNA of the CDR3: TGTGCCAGCAGCCCTGACAACTCTGGGGCCAACGTCCTGACTTTC.

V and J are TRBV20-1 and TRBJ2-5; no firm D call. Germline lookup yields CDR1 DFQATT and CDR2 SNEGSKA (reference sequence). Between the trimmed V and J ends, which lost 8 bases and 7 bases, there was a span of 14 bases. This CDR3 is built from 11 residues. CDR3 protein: CSTPDSPTQYF. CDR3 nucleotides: TGCAGTACCCCAGACTCTCCGACCCAGTACTTC.

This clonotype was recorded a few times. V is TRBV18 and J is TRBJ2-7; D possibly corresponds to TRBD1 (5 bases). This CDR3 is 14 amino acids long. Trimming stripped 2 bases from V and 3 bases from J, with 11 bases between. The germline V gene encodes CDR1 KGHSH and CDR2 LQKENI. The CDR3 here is CASSPGAGDYEQYF. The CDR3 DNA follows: TGTGCCAGCTCACCAGGGGCAGGAGACTACGAGCAGTACTTC.

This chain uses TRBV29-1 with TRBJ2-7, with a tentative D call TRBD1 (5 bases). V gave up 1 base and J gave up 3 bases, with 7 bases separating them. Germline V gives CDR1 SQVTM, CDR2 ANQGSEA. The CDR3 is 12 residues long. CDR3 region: CSVEGQNYEQYF. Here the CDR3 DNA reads TGCAGCGTTGAAGGACAGAACTACGAGCAGTACTTC.

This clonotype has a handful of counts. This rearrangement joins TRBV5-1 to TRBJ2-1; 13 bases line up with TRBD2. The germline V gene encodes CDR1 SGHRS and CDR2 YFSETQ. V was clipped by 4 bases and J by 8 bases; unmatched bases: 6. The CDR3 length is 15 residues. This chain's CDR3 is CASSGGLAGVDEQFF. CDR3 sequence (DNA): TGCGCCAGCAGCGGAGGACTAGCGGGGGTAGATGAGCAGTTCTTC.

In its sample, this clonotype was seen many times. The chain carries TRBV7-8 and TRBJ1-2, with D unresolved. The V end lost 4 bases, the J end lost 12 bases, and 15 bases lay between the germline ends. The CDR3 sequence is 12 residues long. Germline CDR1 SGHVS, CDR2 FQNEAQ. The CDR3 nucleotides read TGTGCCAGCAGCTCTGGGGAGGAGGTGAACACCTTC. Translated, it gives CASSSGEEVNTF.

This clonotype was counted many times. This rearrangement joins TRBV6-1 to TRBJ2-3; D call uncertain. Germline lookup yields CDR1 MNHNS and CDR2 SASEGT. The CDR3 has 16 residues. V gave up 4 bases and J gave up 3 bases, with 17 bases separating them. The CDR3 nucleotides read TGTGCCAGCAGTGTCATGGGGTTCAGTCCGACAGATACGCAGTATTTT. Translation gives CASSVMGFSPTDTQYF.

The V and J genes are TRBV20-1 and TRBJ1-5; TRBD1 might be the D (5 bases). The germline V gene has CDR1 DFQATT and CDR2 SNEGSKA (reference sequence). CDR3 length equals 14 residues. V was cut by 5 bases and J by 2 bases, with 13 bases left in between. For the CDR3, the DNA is TGCAGTGCTCCGGGGGAGATGGGCAATCAGCCCCAGCATTTT. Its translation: CSAPGEMGNQPQHF.

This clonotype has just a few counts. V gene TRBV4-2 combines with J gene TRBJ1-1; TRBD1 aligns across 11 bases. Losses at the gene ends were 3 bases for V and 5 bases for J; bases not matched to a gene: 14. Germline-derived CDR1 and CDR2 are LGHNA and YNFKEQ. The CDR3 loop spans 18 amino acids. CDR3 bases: TGTGCCAGCAGCCACCTATCCCGGGACAGGGGGGGGAAAACTGAAGCTTTCTTT. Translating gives CASSHLSRDRGGKTEAFF.

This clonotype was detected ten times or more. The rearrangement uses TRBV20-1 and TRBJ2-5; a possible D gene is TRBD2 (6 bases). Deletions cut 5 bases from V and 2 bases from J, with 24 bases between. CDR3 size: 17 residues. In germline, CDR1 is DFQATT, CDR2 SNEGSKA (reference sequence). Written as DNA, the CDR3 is TGCAGTGCTTTCCTTTTGAAGCGCGGAGGGAGACAAGAGACCCAGTACTTC. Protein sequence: CSAFLLKRGGRQETQYF.

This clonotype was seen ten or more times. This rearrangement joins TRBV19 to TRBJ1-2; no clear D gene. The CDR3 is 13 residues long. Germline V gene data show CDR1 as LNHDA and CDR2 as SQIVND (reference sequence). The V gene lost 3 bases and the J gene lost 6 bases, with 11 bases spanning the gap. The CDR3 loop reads CASSMGQVDGYTF. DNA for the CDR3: TGTGCCAGTAGTATGGGCCAGGTGGATGGCTACACCTTC.

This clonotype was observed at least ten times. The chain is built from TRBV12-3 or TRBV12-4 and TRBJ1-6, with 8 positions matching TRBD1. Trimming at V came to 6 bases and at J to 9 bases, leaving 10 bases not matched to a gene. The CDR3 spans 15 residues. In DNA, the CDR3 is TGTGCCAGCAGCCCGGACAGGGCGGTCGGTTCACCCCTCCACTTT. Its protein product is CASSPDRAVGSPLHF.

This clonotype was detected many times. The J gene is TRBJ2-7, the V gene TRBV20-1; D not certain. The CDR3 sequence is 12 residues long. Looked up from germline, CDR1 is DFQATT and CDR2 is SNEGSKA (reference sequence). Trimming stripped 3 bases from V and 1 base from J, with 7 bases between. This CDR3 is CSASLPSYEQYF. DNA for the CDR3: TGCAGTGCTAGTCTTCCATCCTACGAGCAGTACTTC.

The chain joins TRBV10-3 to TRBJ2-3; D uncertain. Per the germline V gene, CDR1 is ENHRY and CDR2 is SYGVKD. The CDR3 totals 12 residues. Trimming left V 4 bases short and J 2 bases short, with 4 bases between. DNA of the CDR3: TGTGCCATCAGTGGGGACACAGATACGCAGTATTTT. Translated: CAISGDTDTQYF.

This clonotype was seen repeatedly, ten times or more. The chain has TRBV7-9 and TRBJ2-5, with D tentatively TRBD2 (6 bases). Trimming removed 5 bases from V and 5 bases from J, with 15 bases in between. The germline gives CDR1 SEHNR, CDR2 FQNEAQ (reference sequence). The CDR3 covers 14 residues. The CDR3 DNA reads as TGTGCCAGCAGCCACGGGGGTAGATCGGAGACCCAGTACTTC. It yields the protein CASSHGGRSETQYF.